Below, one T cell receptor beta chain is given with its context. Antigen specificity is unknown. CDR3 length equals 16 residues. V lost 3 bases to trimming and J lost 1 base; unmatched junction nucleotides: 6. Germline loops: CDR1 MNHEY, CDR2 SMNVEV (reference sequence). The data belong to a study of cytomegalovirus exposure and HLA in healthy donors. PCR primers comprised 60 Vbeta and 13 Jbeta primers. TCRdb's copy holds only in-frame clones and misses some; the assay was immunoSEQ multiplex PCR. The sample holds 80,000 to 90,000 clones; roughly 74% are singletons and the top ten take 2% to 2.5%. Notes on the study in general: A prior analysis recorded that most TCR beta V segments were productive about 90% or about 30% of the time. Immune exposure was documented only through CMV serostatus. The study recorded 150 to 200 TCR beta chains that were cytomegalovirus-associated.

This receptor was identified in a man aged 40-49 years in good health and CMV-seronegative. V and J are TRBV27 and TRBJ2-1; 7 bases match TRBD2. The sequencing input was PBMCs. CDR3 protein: CASSLGGGRSYNEQFF. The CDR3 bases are TGTGCCAGCAGTTTGGGCGGGGGTAGGTCCTACAATGAGCAGTTCTTC.